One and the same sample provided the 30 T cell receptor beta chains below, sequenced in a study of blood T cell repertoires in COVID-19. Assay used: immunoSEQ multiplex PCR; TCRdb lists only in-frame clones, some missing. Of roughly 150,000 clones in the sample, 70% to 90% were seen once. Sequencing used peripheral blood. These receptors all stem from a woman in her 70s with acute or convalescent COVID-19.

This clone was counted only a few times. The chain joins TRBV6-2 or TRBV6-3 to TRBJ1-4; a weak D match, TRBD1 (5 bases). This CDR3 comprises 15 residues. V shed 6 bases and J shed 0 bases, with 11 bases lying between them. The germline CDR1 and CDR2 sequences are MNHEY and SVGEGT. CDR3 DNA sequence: TGTGCCAGCAGCCCCGGACAAGCAACTAATGAAAAACTGTTTTTT. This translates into CASSPGQATNEKLFF.

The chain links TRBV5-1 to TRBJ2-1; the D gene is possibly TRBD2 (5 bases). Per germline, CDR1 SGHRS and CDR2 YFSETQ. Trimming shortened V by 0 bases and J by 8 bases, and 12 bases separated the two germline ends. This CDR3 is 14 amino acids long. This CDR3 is CASSLGYGNDEQFF. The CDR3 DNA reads TGCGCCAGCAGCTTGGGTTACGGGAACGATGAGCAGTTCTTC. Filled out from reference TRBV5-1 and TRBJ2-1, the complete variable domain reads KAGVTQTPRYLIKTRGQQVTLSCSPISGHRSVSWYQQTPGQGLQFLFEYFSETQRNKGNFPGRFSGRQFSNSRSEMNVSTLELGDSALYLCASSLGYGNDEQFFGPGTRLTVL.

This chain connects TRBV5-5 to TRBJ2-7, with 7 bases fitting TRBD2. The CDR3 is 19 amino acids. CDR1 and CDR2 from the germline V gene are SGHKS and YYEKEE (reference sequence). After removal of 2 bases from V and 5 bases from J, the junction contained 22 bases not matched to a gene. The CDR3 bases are TGTGCCAGCAGCTTAATAAGGTCCGGGACTACACTCAAAGGGAACGAGCAGTACTTC. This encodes CASSLIRSGTTLKGNEQYF.

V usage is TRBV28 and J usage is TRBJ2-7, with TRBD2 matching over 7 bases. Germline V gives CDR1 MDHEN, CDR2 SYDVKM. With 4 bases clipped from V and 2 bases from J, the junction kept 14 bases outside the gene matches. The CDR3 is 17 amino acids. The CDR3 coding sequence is TGTGCCAGCAGTTCTCGATCCATCCGGGAGGACCCCTACGAGCAGTACGTC. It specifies CASSSRSIREDPYEQYV.

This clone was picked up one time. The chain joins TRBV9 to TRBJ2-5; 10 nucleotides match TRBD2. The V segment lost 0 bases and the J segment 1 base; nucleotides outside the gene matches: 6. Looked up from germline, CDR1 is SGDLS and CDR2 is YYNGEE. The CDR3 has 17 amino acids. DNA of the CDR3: TGTGCCAGCAGCGTAGGGGCTAGCGGGGGACCCCAAGAGACCCAGTACTTC. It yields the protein CASSVGASGGPQETQYF.

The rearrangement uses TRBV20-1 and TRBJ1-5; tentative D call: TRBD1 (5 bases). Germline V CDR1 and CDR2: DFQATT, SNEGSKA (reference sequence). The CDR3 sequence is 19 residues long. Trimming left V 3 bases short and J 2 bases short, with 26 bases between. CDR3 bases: TGCAGTGCTAGTACAGGTTTAGGCAGTTATAGAGTAGGCAATCAGCCCCAGCATTTT. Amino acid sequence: CSASTGLGSYRVGNQPQHF.

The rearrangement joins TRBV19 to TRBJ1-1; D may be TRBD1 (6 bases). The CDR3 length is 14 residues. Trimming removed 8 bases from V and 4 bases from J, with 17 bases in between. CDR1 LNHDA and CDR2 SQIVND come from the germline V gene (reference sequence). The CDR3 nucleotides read TGTGCCAGTTCAACTACAGGGTCAGGCACTGAAGCTTTCTTT. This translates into CASSTTGSGTEAFF.

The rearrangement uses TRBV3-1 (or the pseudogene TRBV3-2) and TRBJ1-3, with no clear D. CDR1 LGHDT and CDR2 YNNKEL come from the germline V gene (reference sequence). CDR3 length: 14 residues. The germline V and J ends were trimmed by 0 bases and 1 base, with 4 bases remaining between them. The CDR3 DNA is TGTGCCAGCAGCCAAGACGGGTCTGGAAACACCATATATTTT. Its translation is CASSQDGSGNTIYF.

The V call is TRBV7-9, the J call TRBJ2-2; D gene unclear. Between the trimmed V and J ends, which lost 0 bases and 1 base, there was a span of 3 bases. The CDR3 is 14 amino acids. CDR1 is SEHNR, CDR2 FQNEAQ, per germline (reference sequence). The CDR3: CASSLALNTGELFF. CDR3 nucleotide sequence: TGTGCCAGCAGCTTAGCCCTGAACACCGGGGAGCTGTTTTTT.

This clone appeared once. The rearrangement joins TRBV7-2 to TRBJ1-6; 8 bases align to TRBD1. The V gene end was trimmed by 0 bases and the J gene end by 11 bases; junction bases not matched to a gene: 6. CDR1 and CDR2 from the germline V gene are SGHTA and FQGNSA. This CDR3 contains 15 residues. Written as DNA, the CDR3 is TGTGCCAGCAGCTTAGCGACAACAGGGGGGACACCCCTCCACTTT. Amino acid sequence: CASSLATTGGTPLHF.

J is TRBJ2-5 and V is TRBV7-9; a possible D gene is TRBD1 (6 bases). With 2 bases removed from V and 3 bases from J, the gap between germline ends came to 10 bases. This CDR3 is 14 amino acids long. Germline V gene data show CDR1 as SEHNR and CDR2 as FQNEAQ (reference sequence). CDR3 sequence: CASSLQGWEETQYF. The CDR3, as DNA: TGTGCCAGCAGCTTACAGGGGTGGGAAGAGACCCAGTACTTC.

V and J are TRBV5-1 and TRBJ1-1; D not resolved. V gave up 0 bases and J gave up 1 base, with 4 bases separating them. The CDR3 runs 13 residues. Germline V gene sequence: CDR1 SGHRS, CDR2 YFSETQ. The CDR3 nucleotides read TGCGCCAGCAGCTTGGCAGGGAACACTGAAGCTTTCTTT. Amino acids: CASSLAGNTEAFF.

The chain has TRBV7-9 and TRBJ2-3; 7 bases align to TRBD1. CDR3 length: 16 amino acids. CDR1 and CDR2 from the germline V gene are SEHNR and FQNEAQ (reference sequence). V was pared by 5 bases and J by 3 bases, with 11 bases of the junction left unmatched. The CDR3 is CASSPRTGSDTDTQYF. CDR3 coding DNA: TGTGCCAGCAGCCCAAGGACAGGTTCGGATACAGATACGCAGTATTTT.

The CDR3 region has the DNA TGTGCCAGCAGGAACAGGGCCGATTACACCTTC. This translates into CASRNRADYTF. The J gene is TRBJ1-2, the V gene TRBV6-5, with D maybe TRBD1 (6 bases). The CDR3 sequence is 11 residues long. V dropped 6 bases and J dropped 11 bases, with 13 bases sitting between them. From germline, CDR1 is MNHEY and CDR2 SVGAGI.

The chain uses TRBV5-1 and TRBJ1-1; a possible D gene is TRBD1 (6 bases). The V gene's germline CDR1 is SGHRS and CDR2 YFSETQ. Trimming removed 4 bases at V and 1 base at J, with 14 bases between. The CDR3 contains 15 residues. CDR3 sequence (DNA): TGCGCCAGCAGCCATATGTACAGGGAGAACACTGAAGCTTTCTTT. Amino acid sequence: CASSHMYRENTEAFF. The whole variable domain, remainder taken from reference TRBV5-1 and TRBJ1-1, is KAGVTQTPRYLIKTRGQQVTLSCSPISGHRSVSWYQQTPGQGLQFLFEYFSETQRNKGNFPGRFSGRQFSNSRSEMNVSTLELGDSALYLCASSHMYRENTEAFFGQGTRLTVV.

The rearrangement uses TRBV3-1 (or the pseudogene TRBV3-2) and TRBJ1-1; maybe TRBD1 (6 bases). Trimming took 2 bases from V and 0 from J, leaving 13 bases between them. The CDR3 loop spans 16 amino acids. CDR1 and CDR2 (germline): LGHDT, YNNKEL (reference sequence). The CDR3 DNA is TGTGCCAGCAGCCAAAGGGGGGGGCAGCTGAACACTGAAGCTTTCTTT. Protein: CASSQRGGQLNTEAFF.

The CDR3 sequence is CASSLQGNQPQHF. CDR3 DNA: TGTGCCAGCAGTTTACAGGGTAATCAGCCCCAGCATTTT. The rearrangement links TRBV6-5 to TRBJ1-5; D might be TRBD1 (6 bases). The CDR3 loop spans 13 amino acids. Germline V lookup: CDR1 MNHEY, CDR2 SVGAGI. With 4 bases removed from V and 4 bases from J, the gap between germline ends came to 8 bases.

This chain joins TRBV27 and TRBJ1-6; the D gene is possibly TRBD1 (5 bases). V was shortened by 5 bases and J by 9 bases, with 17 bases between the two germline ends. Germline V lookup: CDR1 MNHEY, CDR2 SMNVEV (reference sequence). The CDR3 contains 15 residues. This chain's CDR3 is CASSPRGLVGSPLHF. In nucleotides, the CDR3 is TGTGCCAGCAGTCCGCGGGGACTCGTGGGTTCACCCCTCCACTTT.

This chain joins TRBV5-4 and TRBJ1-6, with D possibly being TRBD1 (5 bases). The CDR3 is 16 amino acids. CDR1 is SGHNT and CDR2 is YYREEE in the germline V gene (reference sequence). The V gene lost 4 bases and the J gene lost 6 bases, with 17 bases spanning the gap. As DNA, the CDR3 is TGTGCCAGCAGCCCCTCCCAGGGTAAGGGTAATTCACCCCTCCACTTT. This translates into CASSPSQGKGNSPLHF.

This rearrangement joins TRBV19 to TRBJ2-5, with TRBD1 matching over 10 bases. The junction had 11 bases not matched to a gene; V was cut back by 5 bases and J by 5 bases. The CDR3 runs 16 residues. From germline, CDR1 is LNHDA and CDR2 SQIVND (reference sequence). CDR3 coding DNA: TGTGCCAGTAGTCCCATCGGGACAGGGGATCGGGAGACCCAGTACTTC. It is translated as CASSPIGTGDRETQYF.

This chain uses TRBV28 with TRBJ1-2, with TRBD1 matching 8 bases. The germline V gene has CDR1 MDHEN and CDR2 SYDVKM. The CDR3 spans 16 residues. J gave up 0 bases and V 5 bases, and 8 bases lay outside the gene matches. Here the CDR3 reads CASSPGQGFSNYGYTF. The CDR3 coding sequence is TGTGCCAGCAGTCCCGGACAGGGATTTTCTAACTATGGCTACACCTTC.

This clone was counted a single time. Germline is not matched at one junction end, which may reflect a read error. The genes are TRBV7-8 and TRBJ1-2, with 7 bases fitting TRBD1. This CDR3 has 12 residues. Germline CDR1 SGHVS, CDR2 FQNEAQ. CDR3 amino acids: CASSLGQGGFSF. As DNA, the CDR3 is TGTGCCAGCAGCTTAGGACAGGGAGGTTTCTCCTTC. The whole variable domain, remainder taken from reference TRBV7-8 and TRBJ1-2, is GAGVSQSPRYKVAKRGQDVALRCDPISGHVSLFWYQQALGQGPEFLTYFQNEAQLDKSGLPSDRFFAERPEGSVSTLKIQRTQQEDSAVYLCASSLGQGGFSFGSGTRLTVV.

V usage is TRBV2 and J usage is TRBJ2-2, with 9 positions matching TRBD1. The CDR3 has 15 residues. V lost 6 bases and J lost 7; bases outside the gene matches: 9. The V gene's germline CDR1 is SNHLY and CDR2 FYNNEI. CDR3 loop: CASRPTGGLGGELFF. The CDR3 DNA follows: TGTGCCAGCAGACCTACAGGGGGCCTCGGCGGGGAGCTGTTTTTT.

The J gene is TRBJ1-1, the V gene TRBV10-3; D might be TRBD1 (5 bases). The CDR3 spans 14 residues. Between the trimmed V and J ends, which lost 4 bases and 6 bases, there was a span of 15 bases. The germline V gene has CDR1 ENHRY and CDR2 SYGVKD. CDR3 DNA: TGTGCCATCAGTGTGGGACTCGGGGCCGCTGAAGCTTTCTTT. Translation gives CAISVGLGAAEAFF.

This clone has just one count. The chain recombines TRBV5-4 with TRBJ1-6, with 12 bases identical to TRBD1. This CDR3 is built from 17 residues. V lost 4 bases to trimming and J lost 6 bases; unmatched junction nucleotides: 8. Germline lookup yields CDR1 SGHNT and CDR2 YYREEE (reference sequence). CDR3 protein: CASSNGGTGGFNSPLHF. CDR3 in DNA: TGTGCCAGCAGCAACGGGGGGACAGGGGGCTTTAATTCACCCCTCCACTTT. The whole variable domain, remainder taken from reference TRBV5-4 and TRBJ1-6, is ETGVTQSPTHLIKTRGQQVTLRCSSQSGHNTVSWYQQALGQGPQFIFQYYREEENGRGNFPPRFSGLQFPNYSSELNVNALELDDSALYLCASSNGGTGGFNSPLHFGNGTRLTVT.

DNA for the CDR3: TGTGCCAGCGGACATGGGGCAAGCACTGAAGCTTTCTTT. The encoded protein is CASGHGASTEAFF. The chain combines TRBV11-2 with TRBJ1-1; weak D call: TRBD1 (5 bases). Germline V gene sequence: CDR1 SGHAT, CDR2 FQNNGV. V lost 8 bases, J lost 4 bases, and 14 bases lay in between. The CDR3 runs to 13 residues. The full variable domain, completed using reference TRBV11-2 and TRBJ1-1, is EAGVAQSPRYKIIEKRQSVAFWCNPISGHATLYWYQQILGQGPKLLIQFQNNGVVDDSQLPKDRFSAERLKGVDSTLKIQPAKLEDSAVYLCASGHGASTEAFFGQGTRLTVV.

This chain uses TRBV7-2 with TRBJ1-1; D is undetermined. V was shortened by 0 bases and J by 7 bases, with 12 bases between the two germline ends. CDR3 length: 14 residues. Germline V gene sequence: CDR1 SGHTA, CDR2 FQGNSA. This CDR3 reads CASSLAGRASEAFF. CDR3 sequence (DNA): TGTGCCAGCAGCTTAGCGGGGAGGGCTAGTGAAGCTTTCTTT.

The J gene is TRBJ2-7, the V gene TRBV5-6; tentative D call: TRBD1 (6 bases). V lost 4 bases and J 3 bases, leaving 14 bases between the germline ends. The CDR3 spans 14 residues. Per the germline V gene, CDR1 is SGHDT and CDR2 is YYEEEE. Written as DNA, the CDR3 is TGTGCCAGCAGCCCAGGGTTAGGGGGCTACGAGCAGTACTTC. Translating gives CASSPGLGGYEQYF. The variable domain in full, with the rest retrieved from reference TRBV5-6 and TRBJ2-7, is DAGVTQSPTHLIKTRGQQVTLRCSPKSGHDTVSWYQQALGQGPQFIFQYYEEEERQRGNFPDRFSGHQFPNYSSELNVNALLLGDSALYLCASSPGLGGYEQYFGPGTRLTVT.

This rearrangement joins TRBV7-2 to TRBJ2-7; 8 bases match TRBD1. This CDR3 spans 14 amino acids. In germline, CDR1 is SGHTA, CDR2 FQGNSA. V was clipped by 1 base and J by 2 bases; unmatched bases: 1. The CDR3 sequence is CASSLGTGPYEQYF. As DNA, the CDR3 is TGTGCCAGCAGCTTAGGGACAGGGCCCTACGAGCAGTACTTC. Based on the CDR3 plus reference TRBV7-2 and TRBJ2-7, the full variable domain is GAGVSQSPSNKVTEKGKDVELRCDPISGHTALYWYRQSLGQGLEFLIYFQGNSAPDKSGLPSDRFSAERTGGSVSTLTIQRTQQEDSAVYLCASSLGTGPYEQYFGPGTRLTVT.

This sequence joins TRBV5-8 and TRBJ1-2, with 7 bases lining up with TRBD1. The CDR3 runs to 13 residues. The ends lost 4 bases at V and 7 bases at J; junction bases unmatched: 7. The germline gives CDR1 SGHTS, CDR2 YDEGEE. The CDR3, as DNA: TGTGCCAGCAGCCCGGACAGGTGGTTTGGCTACACCTTC. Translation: CASSPDRWFGYTF.